This T cell receptor (beta chain) was observed in a study of blood T cell repertoires in COVID-19. Across the study: Italy, Spain and the United States were the sources of the convalescent and acute COVID-19 samples.

This CDR3 has 13 residues. The germline V gene has CDR1 SGHNT and CDR2 YENEEA. Between the trimmed V and J ends, which lost 4 bases and 8 bases, there was a span of 11 bases. Generated by immunoSEQ multiplex PCR, the TCRdb table keeps only in-frame clones and is missing some. The top ten clones hold about 3.9% of a sample with 100,000 or so clones, 65% to 90% of them seen once. V usage is TRBV11-3 and J usage is TRBJ1-4; D is unresolved. The sequence was collected from a man in his forties or fifties with acute or convalescent COVID-19. Sequencing was done on a sample of peripheral blood. CDR3 nucleotide sequence: TGTGCCAGCAGCTCTAGCGCCGGGGAAAAACTGTTTTTT. This codes for CASSSSAGEKLFF.